This T cell receptor (beta chain) was sequenced during a study of cytomegalovirus exposure and HLA in healthy donors. As for the study in general: In terms of ancestry, the Caucasian-associated cluster contained roughly 81% of the approximately 400 genotyped donors.

Trimming at V came to 0 bases and at J to 13 bases, leaving 17 bases not matched to a gene. This CDR3 is built from 16 residues. Germline lookup yields CDR1 SGHTA and CDR2 FQGNSA. Researchers ran the PCR with 60 Vbeta and 13 Jbeta primers. Generated by immunoSEQ multiplex PCR, the TCRdb table keeps only in-frame clones and is missing some. The sample contains about 130,000 clones, 8.5% to 10% of which appear only once. The sample holds a few counts of this clone. This sequence originates from a man aged 40-55 years in good health and CMV-seronegative. Sequencing input: PBMCs. The V gene is TRBV7-2, the J gene TRBJ1-2; 7 bases match TRBD1. CDR3 bases: TGTGCCAGCAGCTTAGCGGGGACAGCCCGTGGCTTTGGGGGCACCTTC. Translated: CASSLAGTARGFGGTF.